These T cell receptor beta chains were read from a single sample in a study of cytomegalovirus exposure and HLA in healthy donors. Sequencing used immunoSEQ multiplex PCR; TCRdb keeps in-frame clones, though not all of them. The sample lists around 110,000 clones, 8% to 10% occurring once. Sequenced: PBMCs. These receptors originate from a man aged 25-45 years in good health and CMV-seronegative. Both conserved end residues are part of each CDR3. The D gene is left open where the match is weak. Clone size appears in some rows only: once, few, many, or a class for an expanded clone.

j_call,clone_size,d_call,v_call,cdr3_aa,cdr3_nt
TRBJ1-5,-,-,TRBV28,CASRAGDQPQHF,TGTGCCAGCAGAGCAGGGGACCAGCCCCAGCATTTT
TRBJ1-3,few,-,TRBV6-5,CASSTQGSGNTIYF,TGTGCCAGCAGTACACAGGGATCTGGAAACACCATATATTTT
TRBJ2-5,few,-,TRBV10-3,CAISESLSYQETQYF,TGTGCCATCAGTGAGTCACTGTCGTACCAAGAGACCCAGTACTTC
TRBJ1-4,-,-,TRBV19,CASSPPGDTEKLFF,TGTGCCAGTAGTCCCCCAGGGGATACTGAAAAACTGTTTTTT
TRBJ2-5,-,-,TRBV6-1,CASSDRGITETQYF,TGTGCCAGCAGTGATAGAGGGATTACGGAGACCCAGTACTTC
TRBJ1-6,-,-,TRBV14,CASSQGPSNSPLHF,TGTGCCAGCAGCCAAGGGCCATCTAATTCACCCCTCCACTTT
TRBJ1-1,few,TRBD1,TRBV5-1,CASNADRGNTEAFF,TGCGCCAGCAACGCGGACAGGGGGAACACTGAAGCTTTCTTT
TRBJ1-1,few,TRBD1,TRBV4-1,CASRTDRDTEAFF,TGCGCCAGCAGAACCGACAGGGACACTGAAGCTTTCTTT
TRBJ1-5,-,-,TRBV6-1,CASSPVTDINQPQHF,TGTGCCAGCAGTCCAGTGACGGACATAAATCAGCCCCAGCATTTT
TRBJ2-7,-,TRBD1,TRBV13,CASSFSKQGSYEQYF,TGTGCCAGCAGCTTTTCGAAACAGGGGTCCTACGAGCAGTACTTC
TRBJ2-7,-,TRBD2,TRBV7-6,CASSQPTSGSSYEQYF,TGTGCCAGCAGCCAACCGACTAGCGGGAGCTCCTACGAGCAGTACTTC
TRBJ2-7,few,TRBD1,TRBV18,CASSPRGQGLYEQYF,TGTGCCAGCTCACCACGGGGACAGGGACTCTACGAGCAGTACTTC
TRBJ2-7,few,TRBD1,TRBV29-1,CSVSTTGIGEQYF,TGCAGCGTATCTACGACAGGGATCGGCGAGCAGTACTTC
TRBJ1-5,-,-,TRBV5-6,CASSSRFNQPQHF,TGTGCCAGCAGCTCTCGGTTTAATCAGCCCCAGCATTTT
TRBJ1-2,-,-,TRBV9,CASSVGRGANYGYTF,TGTGCCAGCAGCGTAGGCAGGGGAGCTAACTATGGCTACACCTTC
TRBJ1-2,few,TRBD1,TRBV18,CASSPGQNYGYTF,TGTGCCAGCTCCCCGGGACAGAACTATGGCTACACCTTC
TRBJ2-1,-,TRBD2,TRBV19,CASVSGTNEQFF,TGTGCAAGTGTGAGCGGGACCAATGAGCAGTTCTTC
TRBJ1-1,few,TRBD1,TRBV6-5,CASSYPGGGRRTEAFF,TGTGCCAGCAGTTACCCAGGAGGGGGCCGGCGGACTGAAGCTTTCTTT
TRBJ2-5,few,TRBD2,TRBV5-6,CASSAGTIKETQYF,TGTGCCAGCAGCGCCGGGACTATTAAAGAGACCCAGTACTTC
TRBJ2-1,-,-,TRBV4-1,CASSQEEGRWDEQFF,TGCGCCAGCAGCCAAGAGGAGGGGCGGTGGGATGAGCAGTTCTTC
TRBJ1-4,-,TRBD1,TRBV7-8,CASSGTGINEKLFF,TGTGCCAGCAGCGGGACAGGGATAAATGAAAAACTGTTTTTT
TRBJ1-1,few,TRBD1,TRBV6-5,CASSRDRFPGTEAFF,TGTGCCAGCAGTCGGGACAGATTCCCGGGGACTGAAGCTTTCTTT
TRBJ2-6,few,TRBD1,TRBV4-1,CASSQVTGAGGANVLTF,TGCGCCAGCAGCCAAGTGACAGGGGCGGGGGGGGCCAACGTCCTGACTTTC
TRBJ1-2,-,-,TRBV2,CASGEGRLNYGYTF,TGTGCCAGCGGGGAGGGACGGCTTAACTATGGCTACACCTTC
TRBJ2-1,few,-,TRBV6-6,CASSPSLGAHYNEQFF,TGTGCCAGCAGCCCCAGCCTGGGAGCGCACTACAATGAGCAGTTCTTC
TRBJ2-5,few,TRBD1,TRBV9,CASSGGGAETQYF,TGTGCCAGCAGCGGAGGGGGCGCGGAGACCCAGTACTTC
TRBJ2-7,few,TRBD1,TRBV4-2,CASSPGQGGSYEQYF,TGTGCCAGCAGCCCCGGACAGGGGGGGTCCTACGAGCAGTACTTC
TRBJ2-3,few,-,TRBV6-5,CASSYDGGTDTQYF,TGTGCCAGCAGTTACGATGGGGGGACAGATACGCAGTATTTT
TRBJ2-1,few,-,TRBV18,CASSRTEYNEQFF,TGTGCCAGCTCCCGGACAGAATACAATGAGCAGTTCTTC
TRBJ2-6,-,-,TRBV10-2,CASSDKGVSGANVLTF,TGCGCCAGCAGTGATAAGGGGGTCTCTGGGGCCAACGTCCTGACTTTC
TRBJ1-1,-,-,TRBV2,CASREHRAMNTEAFF,TGTGCCAGCAGGGAACACAGGGCCATGAACACTGAAGCTTTCTTT
TRBJ2-1,few,TRBD1,TRBV7-6,CASSPLPDRVNEQFF,TGTGCCAGCAGCCCTCTCCCGGACAGGGTCAATGAGCAGTTCTTC
TRBJ2-1,few,-,TRBV2,CASSWDTASYNEQFF,TGTGCCAGCAGTTGGGACACGGCTTCCTACAATGAGCAGTTCTTC
TRBJ1-6,-,-,TRBV5-1,CASSLAGGWLYNSPLHF,TGCGCCAGCAGCTTGGCCGGGGGGTGGCTTTATAATTCACCCCTCCACTTT
TRBJ1-2,few,-,TRBV7-2,CASSSIQGLYGYPF,TGTGCCAGCAGCTCTATACAGGGCCTCTATGGCTACCCCTTC
TRBJ2-1,few,TRBD1,TRBV9,CASSAGGQGYEQFF,TGTGCCAGCAGCGCGGGGGGACAGGGCTATGAGCAGTTCTTC
TRBJ1-1,-,TRBD1,TRBV27,CASRRQGLTEAFF,TGTGCCAGCAGACGACAGGGGTTAACTGAAGCTTTCTTT
TRBJ2-3,-,-,TRBV18,CASSPPTAATDTQYF,TGTGCCAGCTCACCACCGACTGCCGCCACAGATACGCAGTATTTT
TRBJ1-6,-,TRBD1,TRBV6-5,CASSYYQQGRGSPLHF,TGTGCCAGCAGTTACTATCAACAGGGGCGTGGGTCACCCCTCCACTTT